A selection of T cell receptor beta chains follows, all from one sample in a study of identical twins. TCRdb passed the 5' RACE reads through MiXCR, listing each CDR3 protein once. The repertoire consists of some 250,000 distinct CDR3 sequences, with more than 9.5% occurring once and the leading ten covering roughly 4%. The sample also formed part of further work on yellow fever vaccine responses in identical twins.

Specimen: memory (CD45RO+) T cells sorted from blood. The receptors shown here come from a woman aged 18-29 years in good health. The CDR3 runs from the conserved cysteine through the conserved F or W. Fields, in order: D gene, J gene, V gene, clone size, CDR3 DNA, CDR3 protein. The D gene is left open where the match is weak. A clone size is listed for some rows: how often the clone was seen (once, few, many), or a class if it is expanded.

D: -
J: TRBJ2-2
V: TRBV20-1
size: few
DNA: TGCAGTGCTAGAGATAGACAGAACACCGGGGAGCTGTTTTTT
CDR3: CSARDRQNTGELFF

D: TRBD2
J: TRBJ2-7
V: TRBV7-2
size: few
DNA: TGTGCCAGCACCGGAGGGGGACTAGCGGGAGGGATCGGGTACTTC
CDR3: CASTGGGLAGGIGYF

D: -
J: TRBJ2-3
V: TRBV20-1
size: -
DNA: TGCAGTGCTTCCCCCCGGGACCCACACACAGATACGCAGTATTTT
CDR3: CSASPRDPHTDTQYF

D: -
J: TRBJ2-3
V: TRBV2
size: few
DNA: TGTGTCAGCAGTTCCGGCAGGGCGACAGATACGCAGTATTTT
CDR3: CVSSSGRATDTQYF

D: -
J: TRBJ1-1
V: TRBV20-1
size: few
DNA: TGCAGTGCTGCCACCAGGGATCGAGTTATGAACACTGAAGCTTTCTTT
CDR3: CSAATRDRVMNTEAFF

D: TRBD2
J: TRBJ2-7
V: TRBV7-9
size: -
DNA: TGTGCCAGCAGCGCCGGGACTAGCCGCGACGAGCAGTACTTC
CDR3: CASSAGTSRDEQYF

D: TRBD1
J: TRBJ2-7
V: TRBV5-5
size: few
DNA: TGTGCCAGCAGCCTTAGGACAGGCTCCTACGAGCAGTACTTC
CDR3: CASSLRTGSYEQYF

D: -
J: TRBJ2-3
V: TRBV20-1
size: few
DNA: TGCAGTGCTAGCGGGGTCACAGATACGCAGTATTTT
CDR3: CSASGVTDTQYF

D: -
J: TRBJ2-1
V: TRBV20-1
size: few
DNA: TGCAGTGCTAGAGATCTAGCAGGGAGCCACCCGATCTTC
CDR3: CSARDLAGSHPIF

D: -
J: TRBJ2-7
V: TRBV29-1
size: few
DNA: TGCAGCGTTGAGAAAGGATCTGACGAGCAGTACTTC
CDR3: CSVEKGSDEQYF

D: -
J: TRBJ2-5
V: TRBV7-3
size: -
DNA: TGTGCCAGCAGGGACACCGGGCAAGAGACCCAGTACTTC
CDR3: CASRDTGQETQYF

D: -
J: TRBJ2-2
V: TRBV24-1
size: few
DNA: TGTGCCACCAGTGTCCAGGGGGGCTCCGGGGAGCTGTTTTTT
CDR3: CATSVQGGSGELFF

D: -
J: TRBJ1-4
V: TRBV28
size: -
DNA: TGTGCCAGCAGGAGAGGCTGGGGGGTTAATGAAAAACTGTTTTTT
CDR3: CASRRGWGVNEKLFF

D: -
J: TRBJ2-5
V: TRBV15
size: many
DNA: TGTGCCACCAGCTCGGCGGACCAAGAGACCCAGTACTTC
CDR3: CATSSADQETQYF

D: -
J: TRBJ2-2
V: TRBV6-5
size: few
DNA: TGTGCCAGCAGTTGGGGACAAAACACCGGGGAGCTGTTTTTT
CDR3: CASSWGQNTGELFF

D: -
J: TRBJ1-5
V: TRBV24-1
size: -
DNA: TGTGCCACCAGTGACAGGGGCGTCAATCAGCCCCAGCATTTT
CDR3: CATSDRGVNQPQHF

D: -
J: TRBJ2-1
V: TRBV12-3/TRBV12-4
size: -
DNA: TGTGCCAGCATCAGGGTCTATGGGGGCTACAATGAGCAGTTCTTC
CDR3: CASIRVYGGYNEQFF

D: -
J: TRBJ2-1
V: TRBV7-9
size: -
DNA: TGTGCCAGCAGCTTAGCGCAGAATGAGCAGTTCTTC
CDR3: CASSLAQNEQFF

D: TRBD1
J: TRBJ2-2
V: TRBV4-3
size: many
DNA: TGCGCCAGCAGCCAAGCTTCAGGGACAGGGGCCGGGGAGCTGTTTTTT
CDR3: CASSQASGTGAGELFF

D: TRBD1
J: TRBJ2-1
V: TRBV10-3
size: -
DNA: TGTGCCATCAGTGGGACAGGGGTGGGAGAGCAGTTCTTC
CDR3: CAISGTGVGEQFF

D: TRBD1
J: TRBJ2-7
V: TRBV7-9
size: -
DNA: TGTGCCAGCAGCTTAGGAAAGGGACAGAACTCCTACGAGCAGTACTTC
CDR3: CASSLGKGQNSYEQYF

D: TRBD2
J: TRBJ2-3
V: TRBV12-3/TRBV12-4
size: few
DNA: TGTGCCAGCGGCAAATATCTCGGACTAGCGGACACAGATACGCAGTATTTT
CDR3: CASGKYLGLADTDTQYF

D: TRBD1
J: TRBJ2-7
V: TRBV5-1
size: -
DNA: TGCGCCAGCAGCTTAGGGGGGACAGGGCTGACCTACGAGCAGTACTTC
CDR3: CASSLGGTGLTYEQYF

D: TRBD1
J: TRBJ2-7
V: TRBV4-3
size: few
DNA: TGCGCCAGCAGCCAATATGGTGACAGGGGGCTAGGCGAGCAGTACTTC
CDR3: CASSQYGDRGLGEQYF

D: -
J: TRBJ2-1
V: TRBV5-1
size: many
DNA: TGCGCCAGCAGCTTTAGCGGCGATCCTACCTACAATGAGCAGTTCTTC
CDR3: CASSFSGDPTYNEQFF

D: -
J: TRBJ1-3
V: TRBV6-6
size: few
DNA: TGTGCCAGCAGTTACCCCTCTCGCGACACCATATATTTT
CDR3: CASSYPSRDTIYF

D: -
J: TRBJ2-7
V: TRBV12-3/TRBV12-4
size: few
DNA: TGTGCCAGCAGTTTTGGGGGGGGGGCCTCCTACGAGCAGTACTTC
CDR3: CASSFGGGASYEQYF

D: TRBD2
J: TRBJ2-5
V: TRBV3-1
size: few
DNA: TGTGCCAGCAGCCTCCTTAGCGGGGGGGTTGAGACCCAGTACTTC
CDR3: CASSLLSGGVETQYF

D: TRBD2
J: TRBJ2-1
V: TRBV9
size: -
DNA: TGTGCCAGCAGCGTAGTGGCGGGGGGGCACAATGAGCAGTTCTTC
CDR3: CASSVVAGGHNEQFF

D: TRBD1
J: TRBJ2-3
V: TRBV2
size: many
DNA: TGTGCCAGCAGTTTCACAGGGGTGGTAGCAGATACGCAGTATTTT
CDR3: CASSFTGVVADTQYF

D: -
J: TRBJ1-4
V: TRBV7-6
size: many
DNA: TGTGCCAGCAGCTTAATAACAGACGAAAAACTGTTTTTT
CDR3: CASSLITDEKLFF

D: -
J: TRBJ1-4
V: TRBV20-1
size: -
DNA: TGCAGTGCTAGAGATCTTGGTGAAAAACTGTTTTTT
CDR3: CSARDLGEKLFF

D: TRBD2
J: TRBJ2-1
V: TRBV20-1
size: few
DNA: TGCAGTGCTACGCGGGGGAATCAATACAATGAGCAGTTCTTC
CDR3: CSATRGNQYNEQFF

D: -
J: TRBJ2-7
V: TRBV3-1
size: -
DNA: TGTGCCAGCAGACACTCCGGAACAGATCAAGCATACGAGCAGTACTTC
CDR3: CASRHSGTDQAYEQYF

D: -
J: TRBJ2-5
V: TRBV7-2
size: many
DNA: TGTGCCAGCAGCTTAACCCGACAGGCTTTGGAGACCCAGTACTTC
CDR3: CASSLTRQALETQYF

D: TRBD1
J: TRBJ2-6
V: TRBV29-1
size: few
DNA: TGCAGCGTTGGACAGGGGGCTTCCTCTGGGGCCAACGTCCTGACTTTC
CDR3: CSVGQGASSGANVLTF

D: -
J: TRBJ2-3
V: TRBV20-1
size: -
DNA: TGCAGTGCTAGCGAGGGGTCGAGGGATACGCAGTATTTT
CDR3: CSASEGSRDTQYF

D: -
J: TRBJ2-3
V: TRBV20-1
size: -
DNA: TGCAGTGCTACTGGGACGGTCACAGATACGCAGTATTTT
CDR3: CSATGTVTDTQYF

D: -
J: TRBJ2-5
V: TRBV7-2
size: -
DNA: TGTGCCAGCAGCTTACGGGAGACACTCTCTCAAGAGACCCAGTACTTC
CDR3: CASSLRETLSQETQYF

D: TRBD2
J: TRBJ2-3
V: TRBV27
size: -
DNA: TGTGCCAGCAGTTCCCCCGGGGGAGGGCCTTCAGATACGCAGTATTTT
CDR3: CASSSPGGGPSDTQYF

D: -
J: TRBJ2-2
V: TRBV28
size: -
DNA: TGTGCCAGCAGAGTTCCGGGGCCCACGGGGGAGCTGTTTTTT
CDR3: CASRVPGPTGELFF

D: -
J: TRBJ1-3
V: TRBV7-8
size: -
DNA: TGTGCCAGCAGCTTAGTTCCCGCGAGCTCTGGAAACACCATATATTTT
CDR3: CASSLVPASSGNTIYF

D: -
J: TRBJ2-1
V: TRBV6-1
size: -
DNA: TGTGCCAGTACGCGGGCAGCAGGATACAATGAGCAGTTCTTC
CDR3: CASTRAAGYNEQFF

D: TRBD1
J: TRBJ2-7
V: TRBV5-1
size: few
DNA: TGCGCCAGCAGCTTGGTGCCGGGACAGGGTTTCTGGAACGAGCAGTACTTC
CDR3: CASSLVPGQGFWNEQYF

D: TRBD1
J: TRBJ2-1
V: TRBV3-1
size: many
DNA: TGTGCCAGCAGCCTAGGATGGACAGGGCTGTTCTTC
CDR3: CASSLGWTGLFF

D: TRBD2
J: TRBJ2-3
V: TRBV20-1
size: many
DNA: TGCAGTGCTAGACTAGCGGGAGGTGCAGATACGCAGTATTTT
CDR3: CSARLAGGADTQYF

D: TRBD2
J: TRBJ2-7
V: TRBV4-2
size: -
DNA: TGTGCCAGCAGCACCCGGGACGTTACTGGACTAGCGGGGCCCTCCTACGAGCAGTACTTC
CDR3: CASSTRDVTGLAGPSYEQYF

D: TRBD2
J: TRBJ2-5
V: TRBV20-1
size: few
DNA: TGCAGTGCTCCGGGACTAGCGGGGCGTCTCCAAGAGACCCAGTACTTC
CDR3: CSAPGLAGRLQETQYF

D: -
J: TRBJ1-2
V: TRBV5-6
size: many
DNA: TGTGCCAGCACCCTGAGGAGACAGCGAACTAACTATGGCTACACCTTC
CDR3: CASTLRRQRTNYGYTF

D: -
J: TRBJ2-2
V: TRBV2
size: few
DNA: TGTGCCAGCAGTCCTCAGGCCGGGGAGCTGTTTTTT
CDR3: CASSPQAGELFF